The TCR beta chain described here comes from a study of cytomegalovirus exposure and HLA in healthy donors (dated by TCRdb to about 2017). Looking at the study overall: An earlier analysis of roughly 500 of the donors reported approximately 300 Gb of sequence data and some 120 million unique TCR beta sequences from some 180 million T cells. About 280 gigabases of sequencing data and around 87 million unique TCR sequences were included in an early release covering roughly 600 HLA-typed donors. A later analysis re-examined previously published TCR beta repertoires from several hundred donors and added high-resolution HLA genotyping to investigate patterns of TCR occurrence. An earlier analysis of about 620 of the donors applied high-throughput TCR beta sequencing to assess whether each TCR beta V gene segment acted as functional or pseudogenic. The number of typed donors differed by locus: about 620-630 for A, B, C, DRB1 and DQB1; approximately 530 for DQA1; approximately 600 for DPA1; and some 430 for DPB1. To predict cytomegalovirus infection status, the study brought together high-throughput TCR immunosequencing, statistical association of individual TCRs with disease status, and machine learning. In addition to the first cohort of 666 subjects, a separate validation cohort of approximately 110 different subjects was used. Class I and class II HLA loci were covered by the typing at four-digit resolution. The T cell repertoires of several hundred subjects were profiled by immunosequencing and related to cytomegalovirus serostatus. Among the roughly 390 genotyped donors, about 85% belonged to the genetic ancestry cluster associated with self-reported Caucasian donors. Donor age, sex, ethnicity and CMV serostatus were collected together with the repertoire data. The study was designed to test whether signatures of past pathogen exposure could be identified by cataloging public T cell receptors. In a later genetic analysis, genome-wide SNP genotypes for about 60% of the 666 donors were used, and that subset was treated as a discovery cohort. Roughly five DR-DQ haplotypes were handled as single units for association and clustering, since linkage in the cohort was strong. Every discovery cohort repertoire had been produced on one sequencing platform. In the later analysis, no new phenotypic data were used to find candidate immune exposures; instead, reliance was placed on TCR beta sequences and their occurrence across donors. Across about 380 genotyped donors of the cohort, an average of roughly 250,000 unique TCR beta nucleotide sequences per donor were sequenced, and roughly 20% of those sequences were non-productive. What the authors observed across the whole study: Because HLA typing was unavailable for some donors at each locus, only the typed subset was used in association tests. Correlated functional status among segregating V segments might be attributable to linkage disequilibrium, but an unknown experimental factor could not be ruled out. A later analysis found that most CMV-associated TCR beta chains appeared HLA-restricted, with HLA associations seemingly driven largely by CMV exposure. The presence/absence analyses assumed that sequencing depth was roughly uniform across donors, and that assumption may not be true. Approximately 18 rarely observed V segments, including chromosome 9 orphons, were excluded from the earlier analysis of just under 600 of the donors because counts were too low. The only immune exposure information available for the cohort was CMV serostatus. A cluster of highly shared sequence variants was judged likely to represent a technical artifact of the sequencing pipeline. An earlier analysis of 450 to 750 of the donors showed that most TCR beta V segments appeared in productive rearrangements either about 90% or about 30% of the time, which broadly matched IMGT annotations. The authors suggested that the approach could potentially be generalized to other disease states and immunological phenotypes. In a later genetic analysis, fewer N-insertions in productive TCRs were reported among donors in an Asian-associated ancestry cluster than the approximately 710-donor mean. A further reported finding was that TCR beta sequences accurately predicted the HLA-A and HLA-B alleles for most subjects in the first cohort. Compared with equally common non-associated chains, HLA-associated TCR beta chains in a later analysis were more clonally expanded and had lower generation probabilities. Several of the top co-occurrence clusters appeared to be linked to parvovirus B19, influenza, CMV and Epstein-Barr virus, according to a later analysis. In this cohort, only TCR beta chains were sequenced, and detectable features were limited by the absence of alpha or paired-chain data. In vitro tests confirmed that a few of the cytomegalovirus-associated TCR beta chains recognize cytomegalovirus antigens. A later analysis associated 17,000 or so TCR beta sequences with specific HLA alleles at a false discovery rate of 0.05. An association between a missense DCLRE1C variant and V-gene and J-gene trimming of TCR beta chains was found in a later genetic analysis and replicated in an independent cohort. Most TCR sequences were observed very rarely across donors, whereas some public TCRs were present in many individuals. Cytomegalovirus status was reported to be diagnosed by the classifier with high specificity and sensitivity in both the original and validation cohorts. The 87-base-pair reads could not distinguish some IMGT-functional V segments, including TRBV6-2 and TRBV6-3, so those segments were excluded. In a later analysis, the rate of TCR association differed among HLA loci, with DRB1 alleles having the most associated TCRs and HLA-C alleles having the fewest. When HLA alleles, especially DR and DQ, strongly co-occurred, TCR associations were difficult to assign to individual alleles. In the study, approximately 160 TCR beta chains were listed as associated with cytomegalovirus.

In regard to this clone: Which antigen it targets is not known.

V has 2 bases trimmed and J has 5 bases trimmed; junction bases matching no gene number 9. CDR1 and CDR2 are drawn from the germline V gene (reference sequence): PRHDT, FYEKMQ. The CDR3 spans 17 residues, from the cysteine through the phenylalanine. The retained sequence is limited to the CDR3, 51 bases, with the frame set at the first base. The receptor library was made with the immunoSEQ multiplex PCR assay. A mixture of 60 forward primers for TCR Vbeta segments and 13 reverse primers for TCR Jbeta segments was used in the multiplex PCR. Amplification of the CDR3 region of rearranged TCR beta genes was performed with a multiplex PCR assay on genomic DNA. Amplified TCR beta libraries were sequenced as 87-base-pair reads on the Illumina HiSeq System. The original pipeline was this. A later analysis counted some 74 million unique TCR beta chains across the roughly 700 repertoires, and roughly 10 million of these chains were shared by at least two donors. To remove PCR and sequencing errors, raw reads were error-corrected and collapsed into unique sequences using a nearest-neighbor algorithm that merged closely related sequences. Alignment of CDR3 sequences to IMGT reference sequences was used to assign V, D and J gene segments. Each retained sequence needed at least a six-nucleotide match to both a V gene segment and a J gene segment. A rearrangement counted as productive if the CDR3 had no stop codons and remained in frame with V and J, and every other rearrangement counted as non-productive. CDR3 was defined by IMGT convention, running from the second conserved V-encoded cysteine to the conserved J-encoded phenylalanine. The earlier analysis of approximately 500 of the donors excluded sequences that lacked an unambiguous match to a single V gene segment. In an earlier analysis of some 590 of the donors, V segments were called functional above 56.7% productive rearrangements and were called segregating when the between-donor standard deviation exceeded 5%. A statistical classification framework was developed to diagnose cytomegalovirus status using the catalog of TCR beta chain sequences. V and J gene assignment, in a later analysis, came from comparing TCR nucleotide sequences with IMGT/GENE-DB human TR gene sequences. Using the TCRdist pipeline, a later analysis assigned CDR3 sequences along with most-parsimonious VDJ recombination scenarios. A later analysis defined each TCR beta chain by its CDR3 amino acid sequence plus V-gene family, and excluded reads lacking a unique V-gene family. A later analysis removed several hundred highly shared, low-generation-probability nucleotide sequences to deal with suspected cross-contamination and a sequencing artifact. A later analysis calculated a clonal expansion index for each public chain from normalized within-repertoire ranks of inferred template counts. Generation probabilities in a later analysis came from a VDJ recombination model fitted to out-of-frame rearrangements, and those results were checked against IGoR. In a later analysis, hypergeometric tests were used to score TCR-TCR, TCR-HLA and TCR-CMV co-occurrence, with a repertoire-size bias correction applied to TCR pairs. To estimate false discovery rates, a later analysis permuted the HLA or CMV assignments 20 times. In a later analysis, co-occurring TCRs were grouped using DBSCAN, and TCRdist sequence similarity was added for clustering within HLA-allele-positive subsets. Co-occurrence clustering excluded repertoires with fewer than 30,000 or more than 120,000 public chains, plus five with anomalous nucleotide sharing. The immuneACCESS repertoire file appears here via TCRdb, limited to in-frame rearrangements. These files lack a portion of the clones; in checked studies, under half of the deficit traces to unresolved V genes, and the cause of the others is not known. V and J calls and clone size are given by that table; D and trimming were obtained from the DNA. The table held for this sample gives over 100,000 clones. The ten largest clonotypes hold roughly 1.7% of the sample.

The cohort comprised around 700 healthy bone marrow donors. At the time of sampling, all cohort members were nominally healthy, though unrecorded immune exposures were likely present. The donor tested CMV seropositive and was one of the 289 seropositive cohort members. Each donor provided a peripheral blood sample, and peripheral blood mononuclear cells were used for TCR beta sequencing. Genomic DNA was extracted from the blood cell samples with the Qiagen DNeasy Blood Extraction Kit. This receptor was obtained from a woman in her 40s in good health and CMV-seropositive. Sequenced input: PBMCs. In this chain, TRBV13 is recombined with TRBJ1-4; TRBD1 lines up with 9 middle nucleotides. CDR3 region: CASSLRGAGTGNEKLFF. The nucleotides read TGTGCCAGCAGCTTAAGGGGGGCCGGGACAGGGAATGAAAAACTGTTTTTT.